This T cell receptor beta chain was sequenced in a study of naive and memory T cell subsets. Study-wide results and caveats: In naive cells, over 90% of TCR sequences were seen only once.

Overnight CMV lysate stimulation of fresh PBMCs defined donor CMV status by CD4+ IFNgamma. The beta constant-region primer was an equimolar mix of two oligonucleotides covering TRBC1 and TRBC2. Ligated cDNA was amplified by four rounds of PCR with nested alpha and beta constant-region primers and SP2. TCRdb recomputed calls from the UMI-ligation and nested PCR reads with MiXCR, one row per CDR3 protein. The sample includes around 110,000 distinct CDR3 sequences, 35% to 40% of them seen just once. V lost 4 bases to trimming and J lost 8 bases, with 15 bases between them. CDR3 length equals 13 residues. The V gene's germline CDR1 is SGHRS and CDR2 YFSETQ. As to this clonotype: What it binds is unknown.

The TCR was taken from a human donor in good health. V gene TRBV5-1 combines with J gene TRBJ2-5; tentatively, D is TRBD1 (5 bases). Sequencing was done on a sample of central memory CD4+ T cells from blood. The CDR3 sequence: CASSAGLPETQYF. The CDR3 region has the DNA TGCGCCAGCAGCGCAGGGCTCCCTGAAACCCAGTACTTC.